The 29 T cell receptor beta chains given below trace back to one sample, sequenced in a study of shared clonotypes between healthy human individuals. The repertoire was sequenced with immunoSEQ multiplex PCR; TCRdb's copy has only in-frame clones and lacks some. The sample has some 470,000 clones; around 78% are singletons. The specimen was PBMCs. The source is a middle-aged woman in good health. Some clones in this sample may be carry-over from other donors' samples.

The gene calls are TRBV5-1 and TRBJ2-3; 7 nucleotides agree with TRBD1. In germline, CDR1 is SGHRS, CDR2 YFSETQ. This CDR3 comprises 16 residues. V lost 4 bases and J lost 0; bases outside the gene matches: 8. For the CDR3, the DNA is TGCGCCAGCAGCAACGGACAGGTCACTAGCACAGATACGCAGTATTTT. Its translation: CASSNGQVTSTDTQYF.

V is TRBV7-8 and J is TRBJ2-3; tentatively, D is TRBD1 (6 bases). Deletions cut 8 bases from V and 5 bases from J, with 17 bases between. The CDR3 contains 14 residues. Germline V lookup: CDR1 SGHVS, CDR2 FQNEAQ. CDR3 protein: CASGDRPQGDTQYF. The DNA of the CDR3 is TGTGCCAGCGGAGACAGGCCCCAGGGAGATACGCAGTATTTT.

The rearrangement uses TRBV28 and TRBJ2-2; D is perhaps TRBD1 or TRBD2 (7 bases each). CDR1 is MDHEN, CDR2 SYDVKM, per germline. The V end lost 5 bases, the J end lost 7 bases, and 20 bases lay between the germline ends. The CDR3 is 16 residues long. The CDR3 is CASSPTGAGVDGELFF. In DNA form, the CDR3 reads TGTGCCAGCAGTCCTACAGGGGCGGGGGTCGACGGGGAGCTGTTTTTT.

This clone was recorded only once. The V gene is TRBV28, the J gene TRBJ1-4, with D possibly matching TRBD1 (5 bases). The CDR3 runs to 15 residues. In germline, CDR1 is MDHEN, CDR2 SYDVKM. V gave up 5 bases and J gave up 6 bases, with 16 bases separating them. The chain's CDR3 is CASSPYGAGDEKLFF. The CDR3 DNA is TGTGCCAGCAGTCCCTACGGGGCGGGAGATGAAAAACTGTTTTTT.

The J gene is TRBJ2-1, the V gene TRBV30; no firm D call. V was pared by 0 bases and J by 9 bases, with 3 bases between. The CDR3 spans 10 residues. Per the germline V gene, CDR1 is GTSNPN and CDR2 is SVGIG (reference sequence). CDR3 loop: CAWSVTEQFF. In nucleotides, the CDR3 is TGTGCCTGGAGTGTAACTGAGCAGTTCTTC.

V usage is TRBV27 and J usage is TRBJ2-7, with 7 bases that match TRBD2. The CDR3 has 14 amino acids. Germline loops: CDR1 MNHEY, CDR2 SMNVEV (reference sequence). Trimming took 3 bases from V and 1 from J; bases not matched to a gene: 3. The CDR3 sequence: CASSLASGSYEQYF. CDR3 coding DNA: TGTGCCAGCAGTTTGGCTAGCGGTTCCTACGAGCAGTACTTC.

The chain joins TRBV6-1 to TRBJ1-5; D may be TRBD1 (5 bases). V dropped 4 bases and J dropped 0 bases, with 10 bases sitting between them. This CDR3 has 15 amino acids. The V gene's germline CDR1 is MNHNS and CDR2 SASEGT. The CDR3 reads CASSGARASNQPQHF. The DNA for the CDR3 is TGTGCCAGCAGTGGAGCCAGGGCTAGCAATCAGCCCCAGCATTTT.

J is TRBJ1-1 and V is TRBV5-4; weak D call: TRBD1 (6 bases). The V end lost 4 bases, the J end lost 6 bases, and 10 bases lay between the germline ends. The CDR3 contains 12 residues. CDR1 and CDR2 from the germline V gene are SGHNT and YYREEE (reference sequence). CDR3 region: CASSVDSSEAFF. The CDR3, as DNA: TGTGCCAGCAGCGTGGACAGCTCTGAAGCTTTCTTT.

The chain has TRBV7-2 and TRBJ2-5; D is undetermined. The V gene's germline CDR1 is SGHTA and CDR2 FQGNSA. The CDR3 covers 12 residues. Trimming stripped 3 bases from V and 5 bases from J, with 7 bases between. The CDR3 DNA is TGTGCCAGCAGCTTGAATGTGGAGACCCAGTACTTC. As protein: CASSLNVETQYF. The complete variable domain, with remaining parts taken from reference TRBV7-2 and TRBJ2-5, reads GAGVSQSPSNKVTEKGKDVELRCDPISGHTALYWYRQSLGQGLEFLIYFQGNSAPDKSGLPSDRFSAERTGGSVSTLTIQRTQQEDSAVYLCASSLNVETQYFGPGTRLLVL.

The CDR3 coding sequence is TGTGCCAGCAGTTTACCCCTCCGGCCCAGTACCGAGCAGTACTTC. Its protein product is CASSLPLRPSTEQYF. The rearrangement links TRBV28 to TRBJ2-7; D gene unclear. Germline-derived CDR1 and CDR2 are MDHEN and SYDVKM. This CDR3 has 15 residues. V dropped 2 bases and J dropped 6 bases, with 17 bases sitting between them.

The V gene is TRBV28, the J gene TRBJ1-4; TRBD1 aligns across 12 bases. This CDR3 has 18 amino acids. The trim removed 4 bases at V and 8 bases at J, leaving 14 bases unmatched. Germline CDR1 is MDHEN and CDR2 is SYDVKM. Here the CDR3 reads CASSSGTGGTAFGEKLFF. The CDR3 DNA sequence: TGTGCCAGCAGTTCCGGGACAGGGGGCACCGCGTTCGGGGAAAAACTGTTTTTT. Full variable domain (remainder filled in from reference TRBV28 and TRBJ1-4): DVKVTQSSRYLVKRTGEKVFLECVQDMDHENMFWYRQDPGLGLRLIYFSYDVKMKEKGDIPEGYSVSREKKERFSLILESASTNQTSMYLCASSSGTGGTAFGEKLFFGSGTQLSVL.

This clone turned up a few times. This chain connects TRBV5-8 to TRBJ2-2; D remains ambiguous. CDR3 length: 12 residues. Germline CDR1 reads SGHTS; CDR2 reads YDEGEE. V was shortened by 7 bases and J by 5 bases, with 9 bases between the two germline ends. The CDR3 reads CASESWTGELFF. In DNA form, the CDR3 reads TGTGCCAGCGAGAGTTGGACCGGGGAGCTGTTTTTT.

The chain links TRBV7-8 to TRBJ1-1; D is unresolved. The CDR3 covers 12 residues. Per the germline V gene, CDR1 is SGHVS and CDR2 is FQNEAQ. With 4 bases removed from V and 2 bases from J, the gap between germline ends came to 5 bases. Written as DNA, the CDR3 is TGTGCCAGCAGCTCAAAAAACACTGAAGCTTTCTTT. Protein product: CASSSKNTEAFF.

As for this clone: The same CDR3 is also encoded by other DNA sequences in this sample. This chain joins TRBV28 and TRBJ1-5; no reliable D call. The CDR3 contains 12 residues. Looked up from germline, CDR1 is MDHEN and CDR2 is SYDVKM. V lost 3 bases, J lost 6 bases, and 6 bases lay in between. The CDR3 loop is CASSFSGQPQHF. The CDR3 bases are TGTGCCAGCAGTTTTTCCGGTCAGCCCCAGCATTTT.

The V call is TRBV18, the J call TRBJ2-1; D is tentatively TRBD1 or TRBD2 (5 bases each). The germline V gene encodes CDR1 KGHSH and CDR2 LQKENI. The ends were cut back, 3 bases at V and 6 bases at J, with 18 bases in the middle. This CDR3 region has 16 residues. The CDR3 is CASSPLGGRAGNEQFF. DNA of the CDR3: TGTGCCAGCTCACCTTTAGGTGGCAGGGCGGGCAATGAGCAGTTCTTC.

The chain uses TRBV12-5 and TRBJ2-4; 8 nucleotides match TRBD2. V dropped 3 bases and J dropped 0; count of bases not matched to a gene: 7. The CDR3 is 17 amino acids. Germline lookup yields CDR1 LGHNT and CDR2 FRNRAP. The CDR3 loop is CASGFRPGGLAKNIQYF. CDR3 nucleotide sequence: TGTGCTAGTGGTTTTAGACCGGGAGGGCTAGCCAAAAACATTCAGTACTTC.

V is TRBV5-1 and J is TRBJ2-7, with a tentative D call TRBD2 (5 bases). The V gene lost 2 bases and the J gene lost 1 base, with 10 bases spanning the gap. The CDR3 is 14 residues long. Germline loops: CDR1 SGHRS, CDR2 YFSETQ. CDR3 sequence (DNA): TGCGCCAGCAGCTTCGGGGTACAGTCCTACGAGCAGTACTTC. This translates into CASSFGVQSYEQYF.

CDR3 bases: TGTGCCAGCAGCTTAGAGTCTACCCGTGAGCAGTTCTTC. Translating it yields CASSLESTREQFF. The chain links TRBV7-2 to TRBJ2-1; D not certain. The CDR3 length is 13 residues. V lost 1 base and J 9 bases, leaving 10 bases between the germline ends. The germline CDR1 and CDR2 sequences are SGHTA and FQGNSA. The whole variable domain, filled in from reference TRBV7-2 and TRBJ2-1, reads GAGVSQSPSNKVTEKGKDVELRCDPISGHTALYWYRQSLGQGLEFLIYFQGNSAPDKSGLPSDRFSAERTGGSVSTLTIQRTQQEDSAVYLCASSLESTREQFFGPGTRLTVL.

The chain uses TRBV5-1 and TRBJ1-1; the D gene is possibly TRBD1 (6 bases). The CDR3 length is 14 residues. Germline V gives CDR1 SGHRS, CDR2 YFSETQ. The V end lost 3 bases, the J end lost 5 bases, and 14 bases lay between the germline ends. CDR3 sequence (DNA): TGCGCCAGCAGCTCCTTGGGTCAGGGGACTGAAGCTTTCTTT. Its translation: CASSSLGQGTEAFF.

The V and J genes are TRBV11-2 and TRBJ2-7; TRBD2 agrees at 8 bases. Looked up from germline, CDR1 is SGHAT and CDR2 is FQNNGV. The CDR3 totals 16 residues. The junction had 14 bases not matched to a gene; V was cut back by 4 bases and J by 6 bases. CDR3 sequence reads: CASSSHRLARPFEQYF. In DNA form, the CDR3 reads TGTGCCAGCAGCTCGCACAGACTAGCGAGGCCATTCGAGCAGTACTTC.

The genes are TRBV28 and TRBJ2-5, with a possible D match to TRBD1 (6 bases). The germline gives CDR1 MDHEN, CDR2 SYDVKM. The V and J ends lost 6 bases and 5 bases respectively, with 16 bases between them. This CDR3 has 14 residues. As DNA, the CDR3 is TGTGCCAGCAGAACTGGACAGTCGTTTGAGACCCAGTACTTC. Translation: CASRTGQSFETQYF. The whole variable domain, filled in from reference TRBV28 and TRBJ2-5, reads DVKVTQSSRYLVKRTGEKVFLECVQDMDHENMFWYRQDPGLGLRLIYFSYDVKMKEKGDIPEGYSVSREKKERFSLILESASTNQTSMYLCASRTGQSFETQYFGPGTRLLVL.

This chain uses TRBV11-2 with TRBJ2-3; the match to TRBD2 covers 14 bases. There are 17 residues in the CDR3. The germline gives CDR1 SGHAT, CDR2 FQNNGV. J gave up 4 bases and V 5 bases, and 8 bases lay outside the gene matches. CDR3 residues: CASSHRTSGRNADTQYF. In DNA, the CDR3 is TGTGCCAGCAGCCATCGGACTAGCGGGAGGAACGCAGATACGCAGTATTTT.

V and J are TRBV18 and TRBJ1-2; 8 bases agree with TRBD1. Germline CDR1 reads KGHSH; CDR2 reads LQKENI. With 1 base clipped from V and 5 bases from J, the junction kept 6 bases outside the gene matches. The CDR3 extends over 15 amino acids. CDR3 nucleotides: TGTGCCAGCTCACCACGAGAGACAGGGGTTTATGGCTACACCTTC. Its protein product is CASSPRETGVYGYTF. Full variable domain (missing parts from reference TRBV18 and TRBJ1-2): NAGVMQNPRHLVRRRGQEARLRCSPMKGHSHVYWYRQLPEEGLKFMVYLQKENIIDESGMPKERFSAEFPKEGPSILRIQQVVRGDSAAYFCASSPRETGVYGYTFGSGTRLTVV.

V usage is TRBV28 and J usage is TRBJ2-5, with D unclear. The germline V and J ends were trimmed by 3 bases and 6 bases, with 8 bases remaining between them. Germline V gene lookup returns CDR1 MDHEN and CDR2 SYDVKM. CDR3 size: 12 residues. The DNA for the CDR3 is TGTGCCAGCAGTTTGGCTCCCCAGACCCAGTACTTC. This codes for CASSLAPQTQYF.

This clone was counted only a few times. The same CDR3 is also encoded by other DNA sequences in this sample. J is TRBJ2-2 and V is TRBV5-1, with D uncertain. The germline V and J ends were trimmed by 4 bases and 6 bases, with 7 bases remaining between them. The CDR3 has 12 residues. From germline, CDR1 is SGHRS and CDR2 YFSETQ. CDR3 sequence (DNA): TGCGCCAGCAGCCCCGTACCCGGGGAGCTGTTTTTT. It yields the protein CASSPVPGELFF. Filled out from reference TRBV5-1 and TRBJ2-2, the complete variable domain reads KAGVTQTPRYLIKTRGQQVTLSCSPISGHRSVSWYQQTPGQGLQFLFEYFSETQRNKGNFPGRFSGRQFSNSRSEMNVSTLELGDSALYLCASSPVPGELFFGEGSRLTVL.

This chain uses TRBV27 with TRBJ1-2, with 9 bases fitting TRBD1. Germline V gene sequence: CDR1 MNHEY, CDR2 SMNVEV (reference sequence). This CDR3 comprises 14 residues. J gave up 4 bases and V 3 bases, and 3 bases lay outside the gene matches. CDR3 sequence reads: CASSFSDRGYGYTF. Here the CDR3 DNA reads TGTGCCAGCAGTTTCTCGGACAGGGGCTATGGCTACACCTTC.

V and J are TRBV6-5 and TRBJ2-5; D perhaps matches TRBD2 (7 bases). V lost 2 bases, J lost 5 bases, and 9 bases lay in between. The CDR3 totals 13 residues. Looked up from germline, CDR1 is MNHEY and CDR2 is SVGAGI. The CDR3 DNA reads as TGTGCCAGCAGTTACGGGAGGGGGGAGACCCAGTACTTC. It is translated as CASSYGRGETQYF.

In DNA form, the CDR3 reads TGTGCCAGTACCCTCACAGGGGCTGGGGCCAACGTCCTGACTTTC. It is translated as CASTLTGAGANVLTF. The chain joins TRBV19 to TRBJ2-6; the match to TRBD1 covers 7 bases. This CDR3 spans 15 amino acids. CDR1 and CDR2 (germline): LNHDA, SQIVND (reference sequence). Unmatched junction bases numbered 5, after V lost 7 bases and J lost 2 bases.

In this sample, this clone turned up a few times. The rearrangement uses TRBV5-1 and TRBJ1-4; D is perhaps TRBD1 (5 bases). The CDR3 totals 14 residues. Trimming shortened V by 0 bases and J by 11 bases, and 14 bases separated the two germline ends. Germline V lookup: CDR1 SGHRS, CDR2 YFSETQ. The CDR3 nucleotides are TGCGCCAGCAGCTTGGGCCAGGGTGTGGGGAAACTGTTTTTT. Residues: CASSLGQGVGKLFF.